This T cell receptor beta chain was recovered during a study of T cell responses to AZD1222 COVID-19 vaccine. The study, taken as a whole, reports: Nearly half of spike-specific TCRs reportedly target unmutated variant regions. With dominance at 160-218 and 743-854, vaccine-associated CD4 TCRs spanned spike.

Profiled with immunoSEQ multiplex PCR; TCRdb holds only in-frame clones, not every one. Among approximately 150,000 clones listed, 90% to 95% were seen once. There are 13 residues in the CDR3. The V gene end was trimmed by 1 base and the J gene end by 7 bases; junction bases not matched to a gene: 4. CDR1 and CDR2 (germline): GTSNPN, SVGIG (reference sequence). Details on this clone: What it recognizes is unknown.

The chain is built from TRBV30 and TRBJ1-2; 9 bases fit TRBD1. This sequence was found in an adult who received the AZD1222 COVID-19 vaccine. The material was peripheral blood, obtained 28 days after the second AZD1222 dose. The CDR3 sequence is CAWSASGQGGYTF. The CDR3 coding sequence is TGTGCCTGGAGTGCCTCGGGACAGGGTGGCTACACCTTC.